The 23 T cell receptor beta chains presented below share a single source sample, sequenced in a study of post-analysis software for immune sequencing data. Notes on the study in general: In patients, TRBV5-6, TRBV5-1 and TRBV20-1 belonged to five TRBV segments found more frequently than in controls.

Libraries were made from TCR beta cDNA, and they carried unique molecular identifiers. TCRdb re-analysed the PCR reads in MiXCR, keeping a single row per CDR3 protein. The table lists roughly 870,000 distinct CDR3 sequences, about 53% of them singletons. Their cognate antigens are unknown. Specimen: blood. The receptors derive from a girl between 10 and 17 years old with multiple sclerosis.

The chain employs TRBV6-6 and TRBJ2-5, with a possible D match to TRBD1 (7 bases). The J call may be incorrect, as the DNA end agrees better with TRBJ2-7. This CDR3 comprises 15 residues. Looked up from germline, CDR1 is MNHNY and CDR2 is SVGAGI (reference sequence). The CDR3 spells CASRQTEGAVFEQYF. The DNA for the CDR3 is TGTGCCAGCAGGCAGACGGAGGGGGCGGTCTTCGAGCAGTACTTC.

This chain uses TRBV29-1 with TRBJ2-3; D is possibly TRBD1 (6 bases). V lost 6 bases to trimming and J lost 2 bases, with 12 bases between them. Germline CDR1 reads SQVTM; CDR2 reads ANQGSEA. The CDR3 runs 13 residues. The CDR3 nucleotides read TGCAGCGTACAGGGAAGATACACAGATACGCAGTATTTT. Its protein is CSVQGRYTDTQYF.

As regards this clonotype: One junction end disagrees with the germline gene, perhaps due to a read error. This chain connects TRBV7-9 to TRBJ2-1; 12 bases fit TRBD1. CDR1 is SEHNR, CDR2 FQNEAQ, per germline (reference sequence). CDR3 length: 15 residues. This chain's CDR3 is CASSLPGQGANEQFF. CDR3 bases: TGTGCTAGCAGCCTCCCGGGACAGGGGGCGAATGAGCAGTTCTTC.

The chain employs TRBV12-3 or TRBV12-4 and TRBJ1-1; TRBD1 matches 7 bases. Unmatched junction bases numbered 5, after V lost 7 bases and J lost 0 bases. The CDR3 totals 14 residues. This CDR3 is CASTSDRVNTEAFF. The CDR3 DNA reads TGTGCCAGCACCTCTGACAGGGTGAACACTGAAGCTTTCTTT.

This clonotype has a single count. The rearrangement links TRBV12-5 to TRBJ2-7; 7 bases line up with TRBD1. V was clipped by 6 bases and J by 2 bases; unmatched bases: 13. This CDR3 is built from 16 residues. CDR1 LGHNT and CDR2 FRNRAP come from the germline V gene. CDR3 region: CASGGLKPGQTYEQYF. The CDR3 nucleotides are TGTGCTAGTGGGGGGTTAAAACCGGGACAGACCTACGAGCAGTACTTC.

The gene calls are TRBV7-9 and TRBJ2-7; tentatively, D is TRBD1 (5 bases). Looked up from germline, CDR1 is SEHNR and CDR2 is FQNEAQ (reference sequence). This CDR3 has 15 amino acids. Between the trimmed V and J ends, which lost 3 bases and 2 bases, there was a span of 14 bases. CDR3 coding DNA: TGTGCCAGCAGCTTCGATCAGGGTTTCCCCTACGAGCAGTACTTC. Protein: CASSFDQGFPYEQYF.

This clonotype was detected a few times. The chain couples TRBV7-7 to TRBJ2-7, with D possibly matching TRBD1 (6 bases). Trimming removed 1 base from V and 4 bases from J, with 11 bases in between. The CDR3 length is 14 residues. CDR1 is SSHAT, CDR2 FNYEAQ, per germline (reference sequence). The CDR3 sequence is CASSLEPRGYEQYF. The CDR3 nucleotides read TGTGCCAGCAGCTTAGAACCGAGGGGGTACGAGCAGTACTTC.

This clonotype was observed a few times. The CDR3 protein is CSVPGGVGHNEQFF. CDR3 coding DNA: TGCAGTGTTCCCGGGGGGGTCGGACACAATGAGCAGTTCTTC. The chain carries TRBV20-1 and TRBJ2-1; TRBD2 matches 8 bases. Germline CDR1 and CDR2: DFQATT and SNEGSKA (reference sequence). V shed 7 bases and J 5 bases; nucleotides not matched to a gene: 10. CDR3 length: 14 amino acids.

V gene TRBV3-1 combines with J gene TRBJ2-4, with D hard to call. V shed 4 bases and J shed 5 bases, with 21 bases lying between them. This CDR3 is built from 17 residues. Germline assignment: CDR1 LGHDT and CDR2 YNNKEL (reference sequence). CDR3 nucleotides: TGTGCCAGCAGCCCCTCCCGGTCGTGGGCCGGAGAAAACATTCAGTACTTC. Protein sequence: CASSPSRSWAGENIQYF. Combining the CDR3 with reference TRBV3-1 and TRBJ2-4 gives the whole variable domain DTAVSQTPKYLVTQMGNDKSIKCEQNLGHDTMYWYKQDSKKFLKIMFSYNNKELIINETVPNRFSPKSPDKAHLNLHINSLELGDSAVYFCASSPSRSWAGENIQYFGAGTRLSVL.

CDR3 residues: CASSLALRTGSDTEAFF. As DNA, the CDR3 is TGTGCCAGCAGCTTAGCGCTACGGACGGGCTCTGACACTGAAGCTTTCTTT. The V and J genes are TRBV7-2 and TRBJ1-1; the D is unclear. The CDR3 consists of 17 residues. Germline V CDR1 and CDR2: SGHTA, FQGNSA. V was shortened by 0 bases and J by 3 bases, with 17 bases between the two germline ends.

The CDR3 loop is CASSLTGGRTSADTQYF. CDR3 nucleotide sequence: TGTGCCAGCAGCTTAACCGGGGGGCGAACGTCGGCAGATACGCAGTATTTT. The chain carries TRBV7-3 and TRBJ2-3; tentative D call: TRBD2 (7 bases). The CDR3 covers 17 residues. Trimming shortened V by 0 bases and J by 4 bases, and 17 bases separated the two germline ends. The germline gives CDR1 SGHTA, CDR2 FQGTGA.

The chain links TRBV29-1 to TRBJ1-2, with 9 bases fitting TRBD1. Germline V CDR1 and CDR2: SQVTM, ANQGSEA. This CDR3 is built from 14 residues. With 6 bases clipped from V and 4 bases from J, the junction kept 9 bases outside the gene matches. CDR3 protein: CSVVGTGTFYGYTF. The CDR3 nucleotides read TGCAGCGTCGTAGGGACAGGGACTTTCTATGGCTACACCTTC.

The rearrangement uses TRBV2 and TRBJ2-5; TRBD2 matches at 13 bases. The junction had 9 bases not matched to a gene; V was cut back by 6 bases and J by 5 bases. Germline V gives CDR1 SNHLY, CDR2 FYNNEI. CDR3 length equals 16 residues. The CDR3 bases are TGTGCCAGCAGCCAGACTAGCGGGAGGCCCCGGGAGACCCAGTACTTC. Protein sequence: CASSQTSGRPRETQYF.

The chain employs TRBV5-1 and TRBJ2-7, with TRBD2 matching over 8 bases. Germline V gives CDR1 SGHRS, CDR2 YFSETQ. CDR3 length equals 18 residues. The J segment lost 2 bases and the V segment lost 1 base, leaving 14 bases of the junction unmatched. The CDR3: CASSLRAGGAGATYEQYF. Here the CDR3 DNA reads TGCGCCAGCAGCTTGCGCGCGGGGGGAGCGGGAGCCACCTACGAGCAGTACTTC.

This clonotype was found a few times. This chain links TRBV6-6 with TRBJ2-3; no definite D call. Trimming shortened V by 7 bases and J by 2 bases, and 13 bases separated the two germline ends. CDR3 size: 14 residues. CDR1 is MNHNY and CDR2 is SVGAGI in the germline V gene (reference sequence). Here the CDR3 DNA reads TGTGCCAGCACGGAAGGGCCCATCACAGATACGCAGTATTTT. Amino acid sequence: CASTEGPITDTQYF.

The chain combines TRBV13 with TRBJ2-5; the match to TRBD2 covers 8 bases. CDR1 and CDR2 (germline): PRHDT, FYEKMQ (reference sequence). Trimming took 0 bases from V and 2 from J; bases not matched to a gene: 2. This CDR3 is 15 amino acids long. The CDR3 bases are TGTGCCAGCAGCTTAGGCGGGGGGGATCAAGAGACCCAGTACTTC. Its translation is CASSLGGGDQETQYF.

This clonotype was found a few times. The rearrangement uses TRBV2 and TRBJ2-5, with 7 nucleotides matching TRBD2. Per the germline V gene, CDR1 is SNHLY and CDR2 is FYNNEI. CDR3 length equals 14 residues. The ends lost 5 bases at V and 4 bases at J; junction bases unmatched: 7. The CDR3 spells CASSRRELGETQYF. The CDR3 nucleotides read TGTGCCAGCAGTAGGCGGGAGTTGGGAGAGACCCAGTACTTC.

The chain employs TRBV29-1 and TRBJ2-3; either TRBD1 or TRBD2 may supply D (5 bases each). V was clipped by 6 bases and J by 1 base, with 23 bases between them. The CDR3 covers 17 residues. Germline CDR1 and CDR2: SQVTM and ANQGSEA. The CDR3 reads CSVDRDRIIVGTDTQYF. The CDR3 region has the DNA TGCAGCGTGGACCGGGACCGGATTATCGTCGGCACAGATACGCAGTATTTT.

This chain uses TRBV5-1 with TRBJ2-1; TRBD2 matches 14 bases. Losses at the gene ends were 5 bases for V and 6 bases for J; bases not matched to a gene: 19. Germline V gene data show CDR1 as SGHRS and CDR2 as YFSETQ. CDR3 length equals 20 residues. CDR3 region: CASRFTSGLAGVNLANEQFF. The CDR3 nucleotides read TGCGCCAGCAGGTTCACCTCGGGACTAGCGGGAGTAAATTTGGCCAATGAGCAGTTCTTC.

This chain uses TRBV15 with TRBJ1-2; 7 bases line up with TRBD1. The junction had 7 bases not matched to a gene; V was cut back by 8 bases and J by 4 bases. CDR3 length: 13 residues. Germline CDR1 reads LNHNV; CDR2 reads YYDKDF (reference sequence). The CDR3 spells CATGGQLGYGYTF. CDR3 nucleotide sequence: TGTGCCACCGGGGGACAGCTCGGCTATGGCTACACCTTC.

The rearrangement joins TRBV6-5 to TRBJ2-2, with D uncertain. The V gene lost 6 bases and the J gene lost 3 bases, with 14 bases spanning the gap. There are 15 residues in the CDR3. Germline CDR1 MNHEY, CDR2 SVGAGI. The CDR3 coding sequence is TGTGCCAGCAGCCCAATCGACTCGTACACCGGGGAGCTGTTTTTT. Its translation: CASSPIDSYTGELFF.

This chain joins TRBV5-1 and TRBJ2-1, with TRBD2 matching 15 bases. In germline, CDR1 is SGHRS, CDR2 YFSETQ. The V gene end was trimmed by 4 bases and the J gene end by 9 bases; junction bases not matched to a gene: 5. The CDR3 has 15 amino acids. The CDR3 sequence: CASSEGLAGGFEQFF. The CDR3 coding sequence is TGCGCCAGCAGCGAGGGACTAGCGGGAGGTTTTGAGCAGTTCTTC.

The chain joins TRBV20-1 to TRBJ2-3, with 10 nucleotides matching TRBD1. The ends lost 5 bases at V and 6 bases at J; junction bases unmatched: 8. The CDR3 extends over 14 amino acids. The V gene's germline CDR1 is DFQATT and CDR2 SNEGSKA (reference sequence). CDR3 DNA: TGCAGTGCTCCGGGACAGGGGAAGCGTGATACGCAGTATTTT. The encoded protein is CSAPGQGKRDTQYF.